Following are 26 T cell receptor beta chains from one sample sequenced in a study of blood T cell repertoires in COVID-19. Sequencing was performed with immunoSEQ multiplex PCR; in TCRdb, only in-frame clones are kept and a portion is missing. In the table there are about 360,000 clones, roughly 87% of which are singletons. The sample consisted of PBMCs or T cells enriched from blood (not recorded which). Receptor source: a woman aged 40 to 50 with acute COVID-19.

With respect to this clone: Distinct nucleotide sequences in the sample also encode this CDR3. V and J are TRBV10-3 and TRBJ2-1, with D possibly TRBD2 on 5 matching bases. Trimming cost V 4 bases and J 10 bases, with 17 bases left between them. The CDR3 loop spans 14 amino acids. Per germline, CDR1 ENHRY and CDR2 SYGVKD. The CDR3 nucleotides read TGTGCCATCAGTGTCGAACATCAATCGGGGGAGCAGTTCTTC. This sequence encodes CAISVEHQSGEQFF.

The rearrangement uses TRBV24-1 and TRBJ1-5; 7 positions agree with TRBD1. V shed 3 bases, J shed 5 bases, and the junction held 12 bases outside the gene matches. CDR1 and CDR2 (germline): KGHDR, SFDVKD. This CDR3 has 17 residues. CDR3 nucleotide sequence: TGTGCCACCAGTGATGCCCCTGGAGGGGGCACTGATCAGCCCCAGCATTTT. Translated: CATSDAPGGGTDQPQHF.

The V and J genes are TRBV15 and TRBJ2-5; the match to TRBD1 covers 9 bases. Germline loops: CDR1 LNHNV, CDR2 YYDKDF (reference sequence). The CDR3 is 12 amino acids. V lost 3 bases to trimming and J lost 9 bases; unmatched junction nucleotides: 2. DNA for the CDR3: TGTGCCACCAGCAGGGGACAGGGCCCCCAGTACTTC. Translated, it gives CATSRGQGPQYF.

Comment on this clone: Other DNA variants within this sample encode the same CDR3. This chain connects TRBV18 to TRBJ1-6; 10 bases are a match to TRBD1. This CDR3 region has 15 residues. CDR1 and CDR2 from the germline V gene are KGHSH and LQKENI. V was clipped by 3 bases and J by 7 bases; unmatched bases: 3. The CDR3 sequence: CASSPAGQGNSPLHF. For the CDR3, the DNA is TGTGCCAGCTCACCCGCGGGACAGGGGAATTCACCCCTCCACTTT.

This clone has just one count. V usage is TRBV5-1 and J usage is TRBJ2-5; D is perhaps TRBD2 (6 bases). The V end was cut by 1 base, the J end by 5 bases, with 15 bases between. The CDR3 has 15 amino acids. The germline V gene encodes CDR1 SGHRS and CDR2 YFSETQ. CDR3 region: CASSLITRGGETQYF. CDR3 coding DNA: TGCGCCAGCAGCTTGATTACTAGAGGAGGGGAGACCCAGTACTTC.

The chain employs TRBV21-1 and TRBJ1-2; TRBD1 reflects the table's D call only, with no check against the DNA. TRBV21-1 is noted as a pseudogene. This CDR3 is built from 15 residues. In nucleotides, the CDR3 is TGTGCCAGCAGCAAAGCGGACAGCAGAAACTATGGCTACACCTTC. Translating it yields CASSKADSRNYGYTF.

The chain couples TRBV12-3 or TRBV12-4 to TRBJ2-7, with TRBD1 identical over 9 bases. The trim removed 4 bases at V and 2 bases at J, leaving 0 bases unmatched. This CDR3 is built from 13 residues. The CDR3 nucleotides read TGTGCCAGCAGTTACAGGGGGCCCTACGAGCAGTACTTC. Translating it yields CASSYRGPYEQYF.

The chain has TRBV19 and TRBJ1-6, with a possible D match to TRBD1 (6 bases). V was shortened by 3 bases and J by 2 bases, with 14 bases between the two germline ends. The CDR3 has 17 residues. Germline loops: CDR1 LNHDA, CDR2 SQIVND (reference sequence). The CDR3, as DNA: TGTGCCAGTAGTATTGGTAGGGGGACCACCTATAATTCACCCCTCCACTTT. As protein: CASSIGRGTTYNSPLHF.

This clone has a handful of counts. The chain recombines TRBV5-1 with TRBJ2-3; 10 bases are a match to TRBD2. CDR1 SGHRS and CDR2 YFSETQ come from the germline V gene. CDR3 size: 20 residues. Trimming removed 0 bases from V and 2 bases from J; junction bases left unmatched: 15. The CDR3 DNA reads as TGCGCCAGCAGCTTGGCCGATCCGGCTAGCGGGGGACAACCCACAGATACGCAGTATTTT. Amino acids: CASSLADPASGGQPTDTQYF.

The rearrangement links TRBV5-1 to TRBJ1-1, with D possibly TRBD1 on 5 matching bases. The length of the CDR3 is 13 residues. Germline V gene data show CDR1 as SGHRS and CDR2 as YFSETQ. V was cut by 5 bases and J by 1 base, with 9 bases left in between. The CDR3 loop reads CASRFTGNTEAFF. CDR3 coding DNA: TGCGCCAGCAGATTCACAGGGAACACTGAAGCTTTCTTT.

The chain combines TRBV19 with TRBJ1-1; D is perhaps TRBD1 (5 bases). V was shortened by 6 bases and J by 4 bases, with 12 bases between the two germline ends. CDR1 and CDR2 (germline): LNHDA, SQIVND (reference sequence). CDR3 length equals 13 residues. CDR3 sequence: CASRRGYSTEAFF. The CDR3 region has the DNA TGTGCCAGTAGGCGGGGGTATAGCACTGAAGCTTTCTTT.

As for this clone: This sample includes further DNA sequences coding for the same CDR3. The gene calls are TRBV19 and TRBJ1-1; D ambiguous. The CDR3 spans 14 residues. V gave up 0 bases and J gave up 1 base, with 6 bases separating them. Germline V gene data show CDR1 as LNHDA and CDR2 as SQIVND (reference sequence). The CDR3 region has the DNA TGTGCCAGTAGTATAGATCGCGGGAACACTGAAGCTTTCTTT. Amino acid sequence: CASSIDRGNTEAFF.

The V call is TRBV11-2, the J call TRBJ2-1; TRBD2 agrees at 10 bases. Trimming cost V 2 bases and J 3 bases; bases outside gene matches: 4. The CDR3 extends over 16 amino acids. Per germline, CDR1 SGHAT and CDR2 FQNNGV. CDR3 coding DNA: TGTGCCAGCAGCTTATCGCGACTAGCGGGCTACAATGAGCAGTTCTTC. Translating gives CASSLSRLAGYNEQFF.

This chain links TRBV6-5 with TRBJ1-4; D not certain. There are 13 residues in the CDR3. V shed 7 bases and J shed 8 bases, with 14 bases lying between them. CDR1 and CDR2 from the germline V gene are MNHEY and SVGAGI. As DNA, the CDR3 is TGTGCCAGCATGCGGGAGGTTCGGGAAAAACTGTTTTTT. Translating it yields CASMREVREKLFF.

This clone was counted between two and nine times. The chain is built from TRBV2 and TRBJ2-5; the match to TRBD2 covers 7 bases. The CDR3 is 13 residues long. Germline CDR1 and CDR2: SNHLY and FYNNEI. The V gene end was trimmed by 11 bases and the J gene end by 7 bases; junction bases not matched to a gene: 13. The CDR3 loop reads CAGRASPNPTQYF. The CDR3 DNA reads TGTGCCGGGAGGGCTAGCCCGAACCCGACCCAGTACTTC.

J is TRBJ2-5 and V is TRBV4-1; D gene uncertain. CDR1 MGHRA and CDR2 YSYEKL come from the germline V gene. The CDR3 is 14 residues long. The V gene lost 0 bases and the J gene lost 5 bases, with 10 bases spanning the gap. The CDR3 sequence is CASSQESGWETQYF. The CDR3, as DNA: TGCGCCAGCAGCCAAGAGTCAGGTTGGGAGACCCAGTACTTC.

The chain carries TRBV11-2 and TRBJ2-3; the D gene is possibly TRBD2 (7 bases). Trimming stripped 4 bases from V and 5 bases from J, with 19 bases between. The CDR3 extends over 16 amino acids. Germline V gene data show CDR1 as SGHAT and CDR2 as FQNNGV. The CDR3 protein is CASSSTAGALGDTQYF. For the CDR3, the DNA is TGTGCCAGCAGCTCCACGGCGGGGGCCTTGGGAGATACGCAGTATTTT.

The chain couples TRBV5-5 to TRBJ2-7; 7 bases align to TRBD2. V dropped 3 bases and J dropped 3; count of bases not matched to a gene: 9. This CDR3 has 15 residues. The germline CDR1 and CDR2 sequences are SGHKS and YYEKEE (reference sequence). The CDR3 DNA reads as TGTGCCAGCAGCTCGATTGGTGGGGGGGACTACGAGCAGTACTTC. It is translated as CASSSIGGGDYEQYF. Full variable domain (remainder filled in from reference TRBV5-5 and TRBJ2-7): DAGVTQSPTHLIKTRGQQVTLRCSPISGHKSVSWYQQVLGQGPQFIFQYYEKEERGRGNFPDRFSARQFPNYSSELNVNALLLGDSALYLCASSSIGGGDYEQYFGPGTRLTVT.

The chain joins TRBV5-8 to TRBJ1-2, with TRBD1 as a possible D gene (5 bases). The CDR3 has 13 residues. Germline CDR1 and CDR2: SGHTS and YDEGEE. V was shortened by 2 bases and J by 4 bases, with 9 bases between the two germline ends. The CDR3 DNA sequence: TGTGCCAGCAGCTTCTGGGGCGGCTATGGCTACACCTTC. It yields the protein CASSFWGGYGYTF.

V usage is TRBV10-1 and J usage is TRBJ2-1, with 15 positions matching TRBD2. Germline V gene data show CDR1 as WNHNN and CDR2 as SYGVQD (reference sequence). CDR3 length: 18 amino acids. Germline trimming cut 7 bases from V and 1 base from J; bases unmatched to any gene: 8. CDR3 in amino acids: CASNYGLAGGPSYNEQFF. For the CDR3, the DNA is TGCGCCAGCAACTACGGACTAGCGGGGGGGCCGTCCTACAATGAGCAGTTCTTC.

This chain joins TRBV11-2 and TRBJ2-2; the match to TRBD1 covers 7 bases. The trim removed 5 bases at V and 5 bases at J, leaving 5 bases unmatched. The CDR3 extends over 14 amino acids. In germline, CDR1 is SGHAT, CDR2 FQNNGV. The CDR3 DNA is TGTGCCAGCAGCCTGGGACAGAGTACCGGGGAGCTGTTTTTT. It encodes CASSLGQSTGELFF.

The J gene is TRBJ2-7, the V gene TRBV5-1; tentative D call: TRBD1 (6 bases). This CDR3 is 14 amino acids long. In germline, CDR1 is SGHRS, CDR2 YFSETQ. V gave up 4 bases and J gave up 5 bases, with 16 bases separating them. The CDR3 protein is CASSDGQGSHEQYF. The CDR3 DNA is TGCGCCAGCAGCGATGGTCAGGGGTCCCACGAGCAGTACTTC.

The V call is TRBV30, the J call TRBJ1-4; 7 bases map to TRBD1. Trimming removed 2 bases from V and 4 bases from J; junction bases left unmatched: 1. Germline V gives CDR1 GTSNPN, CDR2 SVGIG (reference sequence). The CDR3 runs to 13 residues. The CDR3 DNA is TGTGCCTGGAGTCGGGACAGTAATGAAAAACTGTTTTTT. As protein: CAWSRDSNEKLFF.

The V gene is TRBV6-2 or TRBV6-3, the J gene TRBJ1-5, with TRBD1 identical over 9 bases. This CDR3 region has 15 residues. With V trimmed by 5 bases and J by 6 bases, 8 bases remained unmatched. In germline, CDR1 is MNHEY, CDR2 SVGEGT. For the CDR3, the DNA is TGTGCCAGCAGTACGAGGGACAGGGATAGTCAGCCCCAGCATTTT. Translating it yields CASSTRDRDSQPQHF.

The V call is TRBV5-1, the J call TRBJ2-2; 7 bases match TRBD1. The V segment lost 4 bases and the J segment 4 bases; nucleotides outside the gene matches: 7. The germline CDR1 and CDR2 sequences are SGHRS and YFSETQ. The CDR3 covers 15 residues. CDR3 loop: CASSPGTELTGELFF. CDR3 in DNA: TGCGCCAGCAGCCCAGGGACAGAACTCACCGGGGAGCTGTTTTTT.

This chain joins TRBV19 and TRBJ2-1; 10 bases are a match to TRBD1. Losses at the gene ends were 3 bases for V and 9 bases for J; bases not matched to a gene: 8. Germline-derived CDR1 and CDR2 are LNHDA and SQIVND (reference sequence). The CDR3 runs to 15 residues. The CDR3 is CASSMDRGSLIEQFF. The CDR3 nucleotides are TGTGCCAGTAGTATGGACAGGGGGTCCCTAATTGAGCAGTTCTTC.